Sequencing of this T cell receptor (beta chain) was carried out in a study of T cells in localized non-small cell lung cancer. Clones were read by immunoSEQ multiplex PCR, and TCRdb kept only the in-frame ones, dropping some. The sample has about 53,000 clones; approximately 83% are singletons. The CDR3 loop spans 14 amino acids. Trimming removed 2 bases from V and 5 bases from J; junction bases left unmatched: 3. Germline CDR1 is LGHNA and CDR2 is YNFKEQ. This clone qualifies as medium-sized. The material was peripheral blood mononuclear cells, obtained before any cancer treatment. The clonotype was recovered from a man aged 40-75 years with stage III lung adenocarcinoma. The chain has TRBV4-2 and TRBJ1-1, with TRBD1 identical over 9 bases. Here the CDR3 reads CASSQLTGGTEAFF. In DNA form, the CDR3 reads TGTGCCAGCAGCCAACTGACAGGGGGAACTGAAGCTTTCTTT.